This T cell receptor beta chain was identified during a study of blood T cell repertoires in COVID-19. V was pared by 6 bases and J by 0 bases, with 15 bases between. Germline CDR1 reads SNHLY; CDR2 reads FYNNEI. This CDR3 is 16 amino acids long. Across 20 to 25 US areas, participants ranged in age from about 18 to 90 years. Original processing methods: The authors estimated nucleated cell counts from reference gene primer amplification. The assay was immunoSEQ multiplex PCR, and TCRdb's table has in-frame clones only and misses some. V and J calls and clone size come straight from that table; D and trimming were deduced from the DNA. The profile covers 250,000 to 300,000 clones, with 88% appearing a single time and around 2% taken by the ten largest.

Specimen: PBMCs or T cells enriched from blood (not recorded which). This receptor was taken from a woman in her fifties or sixties in a cohort exposed to, infected with or recovered from COVID-19 (not recorded which). The chain uses TRBV2 and TRBJ1-5; the D gene is possibly TRBD1 (6 bases). The CDR3 reads CASSSGTWDSNQPQHF. In DNA form, the CDR3 reads TGTGCCAGCAGCTCCGGGACATGGGATAGCAATCAGCCCCAGCATTTT.